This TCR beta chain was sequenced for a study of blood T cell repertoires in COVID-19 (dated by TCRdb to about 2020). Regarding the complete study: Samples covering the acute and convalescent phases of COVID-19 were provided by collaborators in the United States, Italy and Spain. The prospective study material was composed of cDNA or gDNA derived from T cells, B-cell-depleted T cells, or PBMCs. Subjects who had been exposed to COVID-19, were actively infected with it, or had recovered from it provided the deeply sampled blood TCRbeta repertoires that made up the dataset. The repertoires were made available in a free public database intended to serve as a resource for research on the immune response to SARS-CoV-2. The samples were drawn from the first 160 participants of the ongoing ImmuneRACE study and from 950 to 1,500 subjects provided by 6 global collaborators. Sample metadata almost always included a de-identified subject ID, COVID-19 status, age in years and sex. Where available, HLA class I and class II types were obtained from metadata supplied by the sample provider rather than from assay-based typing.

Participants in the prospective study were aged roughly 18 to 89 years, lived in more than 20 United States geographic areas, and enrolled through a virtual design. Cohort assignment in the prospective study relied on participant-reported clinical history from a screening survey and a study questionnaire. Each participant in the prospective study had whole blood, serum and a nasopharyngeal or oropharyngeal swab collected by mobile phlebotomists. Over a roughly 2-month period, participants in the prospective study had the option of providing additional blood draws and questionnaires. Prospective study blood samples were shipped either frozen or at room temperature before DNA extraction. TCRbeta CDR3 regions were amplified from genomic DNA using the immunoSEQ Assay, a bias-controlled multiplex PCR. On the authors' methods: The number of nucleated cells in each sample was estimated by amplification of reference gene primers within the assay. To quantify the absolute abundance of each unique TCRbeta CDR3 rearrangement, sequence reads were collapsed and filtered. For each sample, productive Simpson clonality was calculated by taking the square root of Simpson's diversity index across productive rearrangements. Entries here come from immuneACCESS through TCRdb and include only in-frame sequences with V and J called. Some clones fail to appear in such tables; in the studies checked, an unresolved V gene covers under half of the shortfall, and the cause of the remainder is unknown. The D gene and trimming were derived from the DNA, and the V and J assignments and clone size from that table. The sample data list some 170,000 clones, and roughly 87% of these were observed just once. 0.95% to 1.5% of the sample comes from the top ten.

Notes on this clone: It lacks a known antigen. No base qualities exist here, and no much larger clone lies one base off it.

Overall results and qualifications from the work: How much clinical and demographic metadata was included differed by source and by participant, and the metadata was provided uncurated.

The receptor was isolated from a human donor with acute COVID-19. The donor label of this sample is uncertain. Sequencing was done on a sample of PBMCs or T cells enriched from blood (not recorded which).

The CDR3 protein: CASSARSGGTSSTDTQYF. At the DNA level, the sequence is TGTGCCAGCAGCGCCCGTAGCGGGGGGACGTCTAGCACAGATACGCAGTATTTT. This chain joins TRBV9 to TRBJ2-3, with 10 central nucleotides matching TRBD2. As encoded in the germline V gene, CDR1 is SGDLS while CDR2 is YYNGEE. Trimmed from V: 3 bases; trimmed from J: 0 bases; junction bases lacking a gene match: 10. From the cysteine up to the phenylalanine, the CDR3 has a length of 18 residues. This entry keeps only the CDR3 DNA: 54 bases, framed from base 1.